The 31 T cell receptor beta chains in this list originate from one sample, sequenced in a study of blood T cell repertoires in COVID-19. Only in-frame clones appear in the TCRdb table, and some are missing; sequencing was by immunoSEQ multiplex PCR. Among around 160,000 clones listed, roughly four fifths were seen once. Sequencing was done on a sample of peripheral blood. The receptor source for this set is a human donor with acute or convalescent COVID-19. The donor label of this sample is uncertain.

The chain links TRBV5-5 to TRBJ1-5; a weak D match, TRBD1 (5 bases). This CDR3 has 15 amino acids. The germline CDR1 and CDR2 sequences are SGHKS and YYEKEE (reference sequence). Deletions cut 0 bases from V and 7 bases from J, with 14 bases between. In DNA, the CDR3 is TGTGCCAGCAGCTTGGAAGGGGCAGTAGGGCAGCCCCAGCATTTT. Translating gives CASSLEGAVGQPQHF.

The V and J genes are TRBV5-4 and TRBJ2-1; D gene uncertain. Trimming cost V 6 bases and J 5 bases, with 6 bases left between them. CDR1 and CDR2 (germline): SGHNT, YYREEE (reference sequence). The length of the CDR3 is 11 residues. DNA for the CDR3: TGTGCCAGCATCTTCGACAATGAGCAGTTCTTC. Amino acid sequence: CASIFDNEQFF.

The chain carries TRBV13 and TRBJ2-3, with a tentative D call TRBD1 (5 bases). The CDR3 contains 16 residues. Trimming cost V 5 bases and J 2 bases, with 17 bases left between them. Germline V lookup: CDR1 PRHDT, CDR2 FYEKMQ (reference sequence). The CDR3 nucleotides are TGTGCCAGCAGCCCCCGACAGTCCTGGGACACAGATACGCAGTATTTT. Protein product: CASSPRQSWDTDTQYF.

The V gene is TRBV5-1, the J gene TRBJ1-6; 9 nucleotides line up with TRBD1. This CDR3 has 14 amino acids. CDR1 is SGHRS, CDR2 YFSETQ, per germline. The trim removed 4 bases at V and 7 bases at J, leaving 3 bases unmatched. The CDR3 coding sequence is TGCGCCAGCAGCAGGACAGGGGACAATTCACCCCTCCACTTT. Its translation: CASSRTGDNSPLHF. Combining the CDR3 with reference TRBV5-1 and TRBJ1-6 gives the whole variable domain KAGVTQTPRYLIKTRGQQVTLSCSPISGHRSVSWYQQTPGQGLQFLFEYFSETQRNKGNFPGRFSGRQFSNSRSEMNVSTLELGDSALYLCASSRTGDNSPLHFGNGTRLTVT.

V usage is TRBV19 and J usage is TRBJ1-1, with 7 bases identical to TRBD1. From germline, CDR1 is LNHDA and CDR2 SQIVND (reference sequence). The CDR3 is made up of 15 amino acids. Trimming cost V 9 bases and J 4 bases; bases outside gene matches: 14. Here the CDR3 reads CASSPTGNLGTEAFF. CDR3 nucleotides: TGTGCCAGCTCCCCGACAGGGAATTTAGGCACTGAAGCTTTCTTT.

The rearrangement uses TRBV4-1 and TRBJ1-1; D is unresolved. Trimming removed 2 bases at V and 0 bases at J, with 10 bases between. Germline CDR1 MGHRA, CDR2 YSYEKL. The CDR3 spans 15 residues. CDR3 loop: CASSQPGEMNTEAFF. In nucleotides, the CDR3 is TGCGCCAGCAGCCAACCAGGCGAAATGAACACTGAAGCTTTCTTT.

As concerns this clone: Other nucleotide sequences from this sample produce the same CDR3. In DNA, the CDR3 is TGCGCCAGCAGCTTCGGACAGGGGCCCACCGGGGAGCTGTTTTTT. Its protein product is CASSFGQGPTGELFF. The chain combines TRBV5-1 with TRBJ2-2; TRBD1 matches at 9 bases. Trimming removed 2 bases from V and 4 bases from J; junction bases left unmatched: 3. The V gene's germline CDR1 is SGHRS and CDR2 YFSETQ. CDR3 length: 15 amino acids.

V usage is TRBV6-5 and J usage is TRBJ1-1, with D unclear. CDR1 and CDR2 from the germline V gene are MNHEY and SVGAGI. The CDR3 is 14 residues long. Trimming stripped 6 bases from V and 0 bases from J, with 11 bases between. The CDR3 here is CASSPQIMNTEAFF. The CDR3 bases are TGTGCCAGCAGCCCCCAGATCATGAACACTGAAGCTTTCTTT.

V gene TRBV7-8 combines with J gene TRBJ1-5, with 12 positions matching TRBD1. The CDR3 is made up of 17 amino acids. The germline V gene has CDR1 SGHVS and CDR2 FQNEAQ. V dropped 0 bases and J dropped 4; count of bases not matched to a gene: 4. The chain's CDR3 is CASSLAGDRGRNQPQHF. CDR3 coding DNA: TGTGCCAGCAGCTTAGCCGGGGACAGGGGGCGTAATCAGCCCCAGCATTTT.

The count of this clone is one. The same CDR3 also results from other DNA sequences found in this sample. The chain links TRBV5-1 to TRBJ1-3; D gene ambiguous. The V gene lost 0 bases and the J gene lost 0 bases, with 7 bases spanning the gap. Germline CDR1 SGHRS, CDR2 YFSETQ. This CDR3 spans 15 amino acids. The CDR3 sequence: CASSLDGSSGNTIYF. CDR3 sequence (DNA): TGCGCCAGCAGCTTGGACGGTTCCTCTGGAAACACCATATATTTT. The variable domain in full, with the rest retrieved from reference TRBV5-1 and TRBJ1-3, is KAGVTQTPRYLIKTRGQQVTLSCSPISGHRSVSWYQQTPGQGLQFLFEYFSETQRNKGNFPGRFSGRQFSNSRSEMNVSTLELGDSALYLCASSLDGSSGNTIYFGEGSWLTVV.

The chain uses TRBV14 and TRBJ1-1; tentative D call: TRBD1 (5 bases). V lost 6 bases to trimming and J lost 1 base, with 12 bases between them. The CDR3 is made up of 14 amino acids. Germline values: CDR1 SGHDN, CDR2 FVKESK. The CDR3 spells CASSPGKGNTEAFF. The CDR3 nucleotides are TGTGCCAGCAGTCCAGGGAAGGGGAACACTGAAGCTTTCTTT.

The V gene is TRBV5-4, the J gene TRBJ2-2; D is possibly TRBD1 (6 bases). V gave up 4 bases and J gave up 1 base, with 14 bases separating them. CDR1 is SGHNT and CDR2 is YYREEE in the germline V gene (reference sequence). The CDR3 consists of 16 residues. The CDR3 reads CASSLGQGRNTGELFF. The CDR3 DNA reads as TGTGCCAGCAGCCTGGGGCAGGGGAGGAACACCGGGGAGCTGTTTTTT.

The rearrangement joins TRBV3-1 (or the pseudogene TRBV3-2) to TRBJ1-2; D remains ambiguous. The CDR3 extends over 14 amino acids. CDR1 is LGHDT, CDR2 YNNKEL, per germline (reference sequence). Trimming stripped 3 bases from V and 3 bases from J, with 11 bases between. CDR3 nucleotide sequence: TGTGCCAGCAGCCATAGGAGTTTCCACTATGGCTACACCTTC. It yields the protein CASSHRSFHYGYTF.

V and J are TRBV29-1 and TRBJ1-5; D might be TRBD1 (5 bases). The CDR3 has 14 residues. Looked up from germline, CDR1 is SQVTM and CDR2 is ANQGSEA. Trimming cost V 1 base and J 7 bases, with 14 bases left between them. CDR3: CSVEAVGANQPQHF. The CDR3 DNA sequence: TGCAGCGTTGAAGCCGTAGGGGCGAACCAGCCCCAGCATTTT.

To note about this clone: Other nucleotide sequences from this sample produce the same CDR3. This chain uses TRBV5-1 with TRBJ1-3; possible D gene TRBD1, 5 bases. CDR1 SGHRS and CDR2 YFSETQ come from the germline V gene. The CDR3 contains 14 residues. V lost 3 bases and J lost 4, with 11 bases in between. The CDR3 spells CASSSGGSGNTIYF. The CDR3 DNA reads as TGCGCCAGCAGCTCCGGGGGGTCCGGAAACACCATATATTTT.

The chain combines TRBV19 with TRBJ1-2; 9 bases align to TRBD1. The germline V gene has CDR1 LNHDA and CDR2 SQIVND (reference sequence). Trimming removed 4 bases from V and 1 base from J; junction bases left unmatched: 4. The CDR3 is 15 residues long. CDR3 bases: TGTGCCAGTAGTACGGGGACAGGGATTAACTATGGCTACACCTTC. Residues: CASSTGTGINYGYTF.

The chain joins TRBV19 to TRBJ1-1; 7 bases agree with TRBD1. This CDR3 is 13 amino acids long. V was pared by 2 bases and J by 8 bases, with 5 bases of the junction left unmatched. CDR1 and CDR2 from the germline V gene are LNHDA and SQIVND (reference sequence). The CDR3 sequence is CASSIFDREEAFF. CDR3 sequence (DNA): TGTGCCAGTAGTATATTCGACAGGGAGGAAGCTTTCTTT.

The rearrangement links TRBV5-1 to TRBJ2-7; the match to TRBD1 covers 11 bases. V shed 0 bases, J shed 6 bases, and the junction held 2 bases outside the gene matches. The CDR3 spans 14 residues. Germline-derived CDR1 and CDR2 are SGHRS and YFSETQ. CDR3 protein: CASSLVGTGGEQYV. CDR3 bases: TGCGCCAGCAGCTTGGTTGGGACAGGGGGCGAGCAGTACGTC.

The genes are TRBV2 and TRBJ2-2; 14 bases agree with TRBD2. The germline CDR1 and CDR2 sequences are SNHLY and FYNNEI. Trimming removed 7 bases from V and 2 bases from J; junction bases left unmatched: 6. The CDR3 is made up of 17 amino acids. CDR3 residues: CASKGTSGGRNTGELFF. Written as DNA, the CDR3 is TGTGCCAGCAAGGGGACTAGCGGGGGACGAAACACCGGGGAGCTGTTTTTT. The full variable domain, its missing parts supplied by reference TRBV2 and TRBJ2-2, is EPEVTQTPSHQVTQMGQEVILRCVPISNHLYFYWYRQILGQKVEFLVSFYNNEISEKSEIFDDQFSVERPDGSNFTLKIRSTKLEDSAMYFCASKGTSGGRNTGELFFGEGSRLTVL.

The V call is TRBV4-1, the J call TRBJ2-1, with 8 bases aligning to TRBD2. Germline trimming cut 0 bases from V and 12 bases from J; bases unmatched to any gene: 10. The V gene's germline CDR1 is MGHRA and CDR2 YSYEKL. The CDR3 is made up of 15 amino acids. CDR3 in amino acids: CASSQDSGTRRGQFF. The DNA of the CDR3 is TGCGCCAGCAGCCAAGATTCTGGGACTAGGAGGGGGCAGTTCTTC.

The chain has TRBV20-1 and TRBJ1-5; D possibly corresponds to TRBD1 (6 bases). In germline, CDR1 is DFQATT, CDR2 SNEGSKA (reference sequence). The length of the CDR3 is 15 residues. V lost 3 bases, J lost 1 base, and 13 bases lay in between. In DNA form, the CDR3 reads TGCAGTGCTAGTGGGGGGCCAATAAGCAATCAGCCCCAGCATTTT. Its translation: CSASGGPISNQPQHF.

The CDR3 coding sequence is TGTGCCAGCCATCGGGTGACCCTCTATGGCTACACCTTC. This encodes CASHRVTLYGYTF. The rearrangement links TRBV2 to TRBJ1-2; no reliable D call. In germline, CDR1 is SNHLY, CDR2 FYNNEI. This CDR3 region has 13 residues. Trimming removed 8 bases from V and 4 bases from J, with 14 bases in between.

The chain joins TRBV6-4 to TRBJ2-1; TRBD2 matches 10 bases. This CDR3 is 15 amino acids long. Losses at the gene ends were 3 bases for V and 6 bases for J; bases not matched to a gene: 5. Germline V gene data show CDR1 as MRHNA and CDR2 as SNTAGT. CDR3 amino acids: CASSELAGNLNEQFF. As DNA, the CDR3 is TGTGCCAGCAGTGAACTAGCGGGGAATCTCAATGAGCAGTTCTTC.

This clone has more than one count but fewer than ten. The chain recombines TRBV7-6 with TRBJ2-3; 12 nucleotides match TRBD2. CDR1 and CDR2 (germline): SGHVS, FNYEAQ. The CDR3 is 16 residues long. V gave up 5 bases and J gave up 4 bases; unmatched junction bases: 7. The CDR3 nucleotides read TGTGCCAGCAGCGCCTCTAGCGGGGGGGCCTCAGATACGCAGTATTTT. The encoded protein is CASSASSGGASDTQYF.

This clone was seen a handful of times. The CDR3 DNA reads as TGTGCCACCGTGAGAGGAAACACTGAAGCTTTCTTT. Protein product: CATVRGNTEAFF. The chain is built from TRBV6-5 and TRBJ1-1; D unclear. V lost 10 bases, J lost 2 bases, and 11 bases lay in between. The CDR3 consists of 12 residues. Per the germline V gene, CDR1 is MNHEY and CDR2 is SVGAGI.

The chain has TRBV14 and TRBJ1-1; no clear D. Trimming stripped 4 bases from V and 3 bases from J, with 9 bases between. The germline gives CDR1 SGHDN, CDR2 FVKESK. CDR3 length: 13 amino acids. The chain's CDR3 is CASSRTLYTEAFF. The CDR3 DNA reads TGTGCCAGCAGCCGGACTCTATACACTGAAGCTTTCTTT.

This clone has just a few counts. The V call is TRBV7-9, the J call TRBJ2-3; no clear D gene. Trimming took off 1 base at V and 5 bases at J, with 10 bases between the two ends. Germline V lookup: CDR1 SEHNR, CDR2 FQNEAQ (reference sequence). There are 14 residues in the CDR3. In DNA, the CDR3 is TGTGCCAGCAGCTTAGGTGTCCTTATAGATACGCAGTATTTT. It is translated as CASSLGVLIDTQYF.

This chain uses TRBV7-9 with TRBJ2-2, with D tentatively TRBD1 (6 bases). The V end was cut by 3 bases, the J end by 7 bases, with 15 bases between. The CDR3 spans 15 residues. Germline-derived CDR1 and CDR2 are SEHNR and FQNEAQ (reference sequence). For the CDR3, the DNA is TGTGCCAGCAGCTTCCGACAGGATGCGAACGGGGAGCTGTTTTTT. Its translation: CASSFRQDANGELFF.

The chain carries TRBV20-1 and TRBJ2-1; unclear D gene. Germline V gene data show CDR1 as DFQATT and CDR2 as SNEGSKA (reference sequence). Trimming left V 2 bases short and J 14 bases short, with 4 bases between. The CDR3 is 8 residues long. In DNA form, the CDR3 reads TGCAGTGCTAGACGGGAGTTCTTC. Its translation: CSARREFF.

The rearrangement joins TRBV9 to TRBJ2-1; a possible D gene is TRBD1 (5 bases). The CDR3 length is 15 residues. Germline CDR1 and CDR2: SGDLS and YYNGEE. The V end lost 1 base, the J end lost 3 bases, and 11 bases lay between the germline ends. CDR3 loop: CASSVLTGNYNEQFF. In nucleotides, the CDR3 is TGTGCCAGCAGCGTACTCACAGGTAACTACAATGAGCAGTTCTTC.

The chain employs TRBV11-3 and TRBJ2-2; the D is unclear. CDR1 is SGHNT, CDR2 YENEEA, per germline. CDR3 length equals 13 residues. V lost 5 bases and J lost 6, with 10 bases in between. The chain's CDR3 is CASSERRAGELFF. CDR3 DNA sequence: TGTGCCAGCAGCGAGAGGCGCGCCGGGGAGCTGTTTTTT.